The 3 T cell receptor beta chains below all came from one sample that was sequenced in a study of long-term antiretroviral therapy in people with HIV. immunoSEQ v3.0 was run at survey level. The method was immunoSEQ multiplex PCR; TCRdb's version includes in-frame clones alone and lacks a portion of them. The sample has about 39,000 clones; 80% to 90% are singletons. Material: unsorted PBMCs, obtained just before starting antiretroviral therapy. These receptor sequences come from a woman aged 18-35 years with HIV.

This clone showed up just a few times. The V and J genes are TRBV7-2 and TRBJ2-7; unclear D gene. This CDR3 region has 11 residues. CDR1 SGHTA and CDR2 FQGNSA come from the germline V gene. V gave up 4 bases and J gave up 4 bases, with 5 bases separating them. CDR3 protein: CASSWQYEQYF. DNA for the CDR3: TGTGCCAGCAGCTGGCAATACGAGCAGTACTTC.

This sequence joins TRBV14 and TRBJ2-5; tentative D call: TRBD1 (5 bases). CDR3 length: 18 amino acids. V shed 2 bases and J shed 1 base, with 20 bases lying between them. Germline CDR1 reads SGHDN; CDR2 reads FVKESK. DNA of the CDR3: TGTGCCAGCAGCCAACAGGGCTGGGCAGGTAACTTCCAAGAGACCCAGTACTTC. This encodes CASSQQGWAGNFQETQYF.

The CDR3 DNA follows: TGTGCCAGCAGGGGGTTAGCGGGAGGGCCCTACGAGCAGTACTTC. This codes for CASRGLAGGPYEQYF. The chain combines TRBV2 with TRBJ2-7; 11 bases align to TRBD2. This CDR3 comprises 15 residues. CDR1 SNHLY and CDR2 FYNNEI come from the germline V gene. With 6 bases clipped from V and 2 bases from J, the junction kept 6 bases outside the gene matches.